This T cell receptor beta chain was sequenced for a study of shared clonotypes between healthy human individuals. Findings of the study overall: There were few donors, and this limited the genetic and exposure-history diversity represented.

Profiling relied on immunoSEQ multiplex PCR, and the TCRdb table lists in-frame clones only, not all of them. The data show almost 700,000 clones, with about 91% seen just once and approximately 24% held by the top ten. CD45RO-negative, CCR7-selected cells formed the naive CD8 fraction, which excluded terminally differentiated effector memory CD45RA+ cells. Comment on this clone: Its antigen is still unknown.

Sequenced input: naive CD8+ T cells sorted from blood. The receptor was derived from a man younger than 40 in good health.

CDR3 sequence (DNA): TGTGCCAGCAGTGGACCCTACAATGAGCAGTTCTTC. This sequence encodes CASSGPYNEQFF. The chain recombines TRBV25-1 with TRBJ2-1; D remains unclear. CDR3 length: 12 residues. V lost 4 bases and J 2 bases, leaving 3 bases between the germline ends. Germline lookup yields CDR1 MGHDK and CDR2 SYGVNS.